These 19 T cell receptor beta chains came from one sample sequenced in a study of cytomegalovirus exposure and HLA in healthy donors. PCR used 60 Vbeta primers and 13 Jbeta primers. The data were produced by immunoSEQ multiplex PCR, yet TCRdb's version contains in-frame clones alone and is incomplete. The profile covers about 170,000 clones, with just under 80% appearing a single time and 2.5% to 3.5% taken by the ten largest. Specimen: PBMCs. The receptors here all came from a woman in her forties or fifties in good health and CMV-seropositive.

The genes are TRBV19 and TRBJ2-7; D perhaps matches TRBD1 (5 bases). This CDR3 region has 12 residues. V was shortened by 4 bases and J by 7 bases, with 11 bases between the two germline ends. Germline CDR1 is LNHDA and CDR2 is SQIVND (reference sequence). In nucleotides, the CDR3 is TGTGCCAGTAGTACCAGGGTAGGGGAGCAGTACTTC. This encodes CASSTRVGEQYF.

This clone came up a few times. The chain carries TRBV6-4 and TRBJ2-1, with TRBD2 identical over 7 bases. Germline trimming cut 0 bases from V and 9 bases from J; bases unmatched to any gene: 11. This CDR3 has 16 amino acids. Germline lookup yields CDR1 MRHNA and CDR2 SNTAGT. CDR3 protein: CASSDSSRGGLGEQFF. The CDR3 DNA reads as TGTGCCAGCAGTGACTCTTCAAGGGGAGGGCTCGGTGAGCAGTTCTTC.

CDR3 sequence reads: CASSQDRTGGYGYTF. The CDR3 DNA reads as TGCGCCAGCAGCCAAGATAGGACAGGCGGCTATGGCTACACCTTC. The genes are TRBV4-3 and TRBJ1-2, with 7 bases identical to TRBD1. The CDR3 has 15 residues. The trim removed 0 bases at V and 4 bases at J, leaving 5 bases unmatched. The germline CDR1 and CDR2 sequences are LGHNA and YSLEER.

The chain is built from TRBV11-3 and TRBJ2-3; D unresolved. CDR1 is SGHNT, CDR2 YENEEA, per germline. The V end lost 4 bases, the J end lost 1 base, and 9 bases lay between the germline ends. The length of the CDR3 is 14 residues. This CDR3 is CASSWALGTDTQYF. CDR3 bases: TGTGCCAGCAGCTGGGCTCTGGGCACAGATACGCAGTATTTT.

This sequence joins TRBV5-1 and TRBJ1-6; D gene ambiguous. The germline V and J ends were trimmed by 2 bases and 4 bases, with 13 bases remaining between them. The CDR3 covers 16 residues. Germline V gives CDR1 SGHRS, CDR2 YFSETQ. The CDR3, as DNA: TGCGCCAGCAGCTTAAGTGGCAACGATTATAATTCACCCCTCCACTTT. It translates to CASSLSGNDYNSPLHF.

The CDR3 spells CASSLGEINQPQHF. As DNA, the CDR3 is TGTGCCAGCAGCTTGGGAGAAATCAATCAGCCCCAGCATTTT. The rearrangement uses TRBV7-9 and TRBJ1-5; D remains unclear. Germline V CDR1 and CDR2: SEHNR, FQNEAQ (reference sequence). The CDR3 has 14 residues. Trimming pared 3 bases from V and 3 bases from J, leaving 9 bases between. The variable domain in full, with the rest retrieved from reference TRBV7-9 and TRBJ1-5, is DTGVSQNPRHKITKRGQNVTFRCDPISEHNRLYWYRQTLGQGPEFLTYFQNEAQLEKSRLLSDRFSAERPKGSFSTLEIQRTEQGDSAMYLCASSLGEINQPQHFGDGTRLSIL.

The table lists this clone with a few counts. The chain is built from TRBV2 and TRBJ1-6, with D possibly TRBD1 on 5 matching bases. The CDR3 loop spans 14 amino acids. Germline V gene lookup returns CDR1 SNHLY and CDR2 FYNNEI. V was clipped by 5 bases and J by 5 bases, with 10 bases between them. The CDR3, as DNA: TGTGCCAGCAGTTTGGTAGGGGATAATTCACCCCTCCACTTT. Its translation: CASSLVGDNSPLHF. Using reference TRBV2 and TRBJ1-6 for the parts outside the CDR3, the full variable domain is EPEVTQTPSHQVTQMGQEVILRCVPISNHLYFYWYRQILGQKVEFLVSFYNNEISEKSEIFDDQFSVERPDGSNFTLKIRSTKLEDSAMYFCASSLVGDNSPLHFGNGTRLTVT.

The chain uses TRBV19 and TRBJ2-1; the D gene is possibly TRBD2 (6 bases). V gave up 7 bases and J gave up 4 bases, with 17 bases separating them. Germline loops: CDR1 LNHDA, CDR2 SQIVND (reference sequence). The CDR3 contains 15 residues. The CDR3 DNA is TGTGCCAGTATGGGTAACCGTGGGGGGTACAATGAGCAGTTCTTC. This codes for CASMGNRGGYNEQFF.

This chain joins TRBV9 and TRBJ2-2; D might be TRBD1 (6 bases). The CDR3 totals 16 residues. V was clipped by 0 bases and J by 4 bases, with 13 bases between them. CDR1 is SGDLS and CDR2 is YYNGEE in the germline V gene. The CDR3 nucleotides are TGTGCCAGCAGCGTAGGTGAAGGGGGAATCACCGGGGAGCTGTTTTTT. It codes for CASSVGEGGITGELFF.

The J gene is TRBJ2-7, the V gene TRBV7-2; a weak D match, TRBD2 (5 bases). The CDR3 extends over 19 amino acids. CDR1 and CDR2 from the germline V gene are SGHTA and FQGNSA. The V gene lost 0 bases and the J gene lost 1 base, with 22 bases spanning the gap. CDR3 sequence: CASSLATIARSRRSYEQYF. DNA for the CDR3: TGTGCCAGCAGCTTAGCCACTATCGCCAGGTCCCGGAGGTCCTACGAGCAGTACTTC.

About this clone: One junction end does not reproduce the germline sequence, and a read error may be involved. The chain is built from TRBV7-2 and TRBJ2-4; 10 bases agree with TRBD2. CDR1 and CDR2 from the germline V gene are SGHTA and FQGNSA. The CDR3 is 14 amino acids. The CDR3 nucleotides are TGTGCCAGCAGCTTTTCTAGCGGGGGAAACAGTCAGTACTTC. Translated, it gives CASSFSSGGNSQYF.

The chain has TRBV6-6 and TRBJ2-5; D is possibly TRBD2 (6 bases). V lost 6 bases to trimming and J lost 5 bases, with 13 bases between them. CDR3 size: 13 residues. Looked up from germline, CDR1 is MNHNY and CDR2 is SVGAGI (reference sequence). The CDR3 protein is CASSRGVQETQYF. In DNA, the CDR3 is TGTGCCAGCAGCCGCGGGGTGCAGGAGACCCAGTACTTC.

This clone was seen a handful of times. The chain carries TRBV13 and TRBJ1-1; 8 nucleotides align to TRBD1. CDR3 length equals 15 residues. With V trimmed by 0 bases and J by 4 bases, 4 bases remained unmatched. CDR1 and CDR2 (germline): PRHDT, FYEKMQ (reference sequence). This CDR3 is CASSLGQGASTEAFF. In nucleotides, the CDR3 is TGTGCCAGCAGCTTAGGCCAGGGGGCGAGCACTGAAGCTTTCTTT. Full variable domain (remainder filled in from reference TRBV13 and TRBJ1-1): AAGVIQSPRHLIKEKRETATLKCYPIPRHDTVYWYQQGPGQDPQFLISFYEKMQSDKGSIPDRFSAQQFSDYHSELNMSSLELGDSALYFCASSLGQGASTEAFFGQGTRLTVV.

The V call is TRBV5-1, the J call TRBJ1-1, with 7 positions matching TRBD1. This CDR3 comprises 16 residues. V was pared by 0 bases and J by 1 base, with 6 bases of the junction left unmatched. The germline V gene has CDR1 SGHRS and CDR2 YFSETQ. The DNA for the CDR3 is TGCGCCAGCAGCTTGGATCCGGGACAGCGGAACACTGAAGCTTTCTTT. Protein product: CASSLDPGQRNTEAFF.

The CDR3 loop is CASSLLAQTGNNEQFF. The DNA of the CDR3 is TGCGCCAGCAGCTTGTTAGCCCAGACGGGGAACAATGAGCAGTTCTTC. The J gene is TRBJ2-1, the V gene TRBV5-1, with D tentatively TRBD2 (5 bases). Trimming left V 1 base short and J 5 bases short, with 16 bases between. Germline loops: CDR1 SGHRS, CDR2 YFSETQ. The CDR3 is made up of 16 amino acids.

V gene TRBV7-9 combines with J gene TRBJ2-5; 7 nucleotides agree with TRBD2. Germline loops: CDR1 SEHNR, CDR2 FQNEAQ (reference sequence). V shed 3 bases, J shed 5 bases, and the junction held 12 bases outside the gene matches. The CDR3 is 16 residues long. The CDR3 DNA follows: TGTGCCAGCAGCTTCGGGAAAACTAGCGAGGGGGAGACCCAGTACTTC. Protein: CASSFGKTSEGETQYF.

The chain carries TRBV30 and TRBJ1-1; D is perhaps TRBD1 (5 bases). CDR1 and CDR2 (germline): GTSNPN, SVGIG (reference sequence). V lost 1 base, J lost 0 bases, and 15 bases lay in between. The CDR3 runs to 16 residues. This CDR3 is CAWSAHPGGMNTEAFF. CDR3 sequence (DNA): TGTGCCTGGAGTGCCCACCCGGGGGGGATGAACACTGAAGCTTTCTTT.

This rearrangement joins TRBV29-1 to TRBJ1-2, with D unclear. CDR3 length: 11 amino acids. Germline CDR1 and CDR2: SQVTM and ANQGSEA. Trimming shortened V by 0 bases and J by 7 bases, and 6 bases separated the two germline ends. As DNA, the CDR3 is TGCAGCGTTGAAGAAAACGGTGGCTACACCTTC. As protein: CSVEENGGYTF.

The chain couples TRBV10-2 to TRBJ1-1, with a weak D call TRBD1 (5 bases). The germline V gene encodes CDR1 WSHSY and CDR2 SAAADI. The germline V and J ends were trimmed by 8 bases and 3 bases, with 7 bases remaining between them. The CDR3 covers 11 residues. The DNA of the CDR3 is TGCGCCAGCCGGGGGGACACTGAAGCTTTCTTT. Its translation: CASRGDTEAFF.